The 27 T cell receptor beta chains below all came from one sample that was sequenced in a study of siplizumab effects on memory and regulatory T cells. Measured with immunoSEQ multiplex PCR; TCRdb has only the in-frame clones, and not every one. The data contain about 56,000 clones, around 97% of them singletons. The sample taken for sequencing was naive CD8+ T cells sorted from blood. These receptors were taken from a human donor in good health.

The rearrangement links TRBV25-1 to TRBJ1-1, with unresolved D. The germline V gene has CDR1 MGHDK and CDR2 SYGVNS. The CDR3 spans 14 residues. V was cut by 0 bases and J by 3 bases, with 8 bases left in between. The CDR3 region has the DNA TGTGCCAGCAGTGAATATAGTGATCACACTGAAGCTTTCTTT. Translating it yields CASSEYSDHTEAFF.

The chain combines TRBV6-5 with TRBJ2-7, with TRBD2 matching over 8 bases. Losses at the gene ends were 10 bases for V and 3 bases for J; bases not matched to a gene: 5. The CDR3 contains 12 residues. Looked up from germline, CDR1 is MNHEY and CDR2 is SVGAGI. As DNA, the CDR3 is TGTGCCACGGGGGGGGACGGCTACGAGCAGTACTTC. Translated: CATGGDGYEQYF.

The chain has TRBV6-6 and TRBJ2-7; D is unclear. CDR1 is MNHNY, CDR2 SVGAGI, per germline (reference sequence). The CDR3 has 14 residues. The V end lost 7 bases, the J end lost 3 bases, and 16 bases lay between the germline ends. Written as DNA, the CDR3 is TGTGCCAGCACCTCGGACCCAGAAGGCTACGAGCAGTACTTC. Its translation is CASTSDPEGYEQYF.

The rearrangement links TRBV30 to TRBJ1-5; 8 nucleotides line up with TRBD1. The germline CDR1 and CDR2 sequences are GTSNPN and SVGIG (reference sequence). J lost 4 bases, V lost 0 bases, and 5 bases had no gene match. The CDR3 extends over 15 amino acids. The CDR3: CAWSVTDRENQPQHF. DNA for the CDR3: TGTGCCTGGAGTGTAACGGACAGGGAAAATCAGCCCCAGCATTTT.

The J gene is TRBJ2-7, the V gene TRBV27; 7 bases are a match to TRBD1. Germline-derived CDR1 and CDR2 are MNHEY and SMNVEV (reference sequence). The junction had 3 bases not matched to a gene; V was cut back by 5 bases and J by 2 bases. The CDR3 sequence is 13 residues long. As DNA, the CDR3 is TGTGCCAGCAGTGTCGGGACAGCCTACGAGCAGTACTTC. This codes for CASSVGTAYEQYF.

This chain uses TRBV7-6 with TRBJ1-1; 7 nucleotides align to TRBD1. The CDR3 is made up of 14 amino acids. After removal of 5 bases from V and 0 bases from J, the junction contained 3 bases not matched to a gene. In germline, CDR1 is SGHVS, CDR2 FNYEAQ. The DNA for the CDR3 is TGTGCCAGCAGCCCCGACAGGGTGAACACTGAAGCTTTCTTT. It encodes CASSPDRVNTEAFF.

The chain recombines TRBV28 with TRBJ2-4, with D hard to call. V was cut by 8 bases and J by 7 bases, with 27 bases left in between. Germline V lookup: CDR1 MDHEN, CDR2 SYDVKM. The CDR3 has 17 residues. CDR3 sequence: CASEAGSGRRMVNIQYF. The CDR3 DNA reads TGTGCCAGCGAGGCTGGGTCAGGACGGCGGATGGTGAACATTCAGTACTTC.

The genes are TRBV9 and TRBJ2-1; the match to TRBD2 covers 8 bases. CDR3 size: 16 residues. Per germline, CDR1 SGDLS and CDR2 YYNGEE. The ends lost 0 bases at V and 4 bases at J; junction bases unmatched: 6. The CDR3 spells CASSVEAAGGYNEQFF. For the CDR3, the DNA is TGTGCCAGCAGCGTAGAAGCGGCGGGGGGATACAATGAGCAGTTCTTC.

This chain uses TRBV29-1 with TRBJ2-5; 7 bases align to TRBD2. V lost 0 bases and J lost 2; bases outside the gene matches: 9. This CDR3 comprises 16 residues. Germline V gene sequence: CDR1 SQVTM, CDR2 ANQGSEA. The CDR3 DNA reads as TGCAGCGTTGAAGAGGGTCTAGCGGTTTTACAAGAGACCCAGTACTTC. This translates into CSVEEGLAVLQETQYF.

Comments on this clone: This same CDR3 is encoded by further DNA sequences in the sample. J is TRBJ1-5 and V is TRBV9; D uncertain. V dropped 0 bases and J dropped 1 base, with 5 bases sitting between them. CDR3 length: 14 residues. CDR1 is SGDLS, CDR2 YYNGEE, per germline. For the CDR3, the DNA is TGTGCCAGCAGCGTAGGGGTCAGCAATCAGCCCCAGCATTTT. Translating gives CASSVGVSNQPQHF.

The chain has TRBV7-2 and TRBJ2-3, with 8 bases matching TRBD2. The CDR3 runs to 15 residues. Germline V lookup: CDR1 SGHTA, CDR2 FQGNSA. The trim removed 1 base at V and 5 bases at J, leaving 5 bases unmatched. CDR3 sequence: CASSLGGTRLDTQYF. The CDR3 DNA reads as TGTGCCAGCAGCTTAGGGGGGACTAGGTTAGATACGCAGTATTTT.

The rearrangement joins TRBV28 to TRBJ2-1; D tentatively fits TRBD1 or TRBD2 (5 bases each). Germline values: CDR1 MDHEN, CDR2 SYDVKM. V lost 8 bases and J 7 bases, leaving 18 bases between the germline ends. The CDR3 sequence is 14 residues long. DNA for the CDR3: TGTGCCAGCTTTACCCGGGACGGGCGTAATGAGCAGTTCTTC. Translation gives CASFTRDGRNEQFF.

The chain recombines TRBV27 with TRBJ2-7, with 9 bases that match TRBD2. Unmatched junction bases numbered 7, after V lost 5 bases and J lost 5 bases. Germline values: CDR1 MNHEY, CDR2 SMNVEV (reference sequence). The CDR3 extends over 14 amino acids. The DNA for the CDR3 is TGTGCCAGCAGTCCCCGGCGGGAGGGAAACGAGCAGTACTTC. Its protein is CASSPRREGNEQYF.

The chain joins TRBV29-1 to TRBJ1-1; D is unclear. V dropped 7 bases and J dropped 1 base, with 10 bases sitting between them. CDR1 and CDR2 from the germline V gene are SQVTM and ANQGSEA. The CDR3 covers 12 residues. The chain's CDR3 is CSASGSNTEAFF. The CDR3 bases are TGCAGCGCCTCGGGGTCGAACACTGAAGCTTTCTTT.

The CDR3 loop is CASSYPTASTDTQYF. The CDR3 nucleotides are TGTGCCAGTAGTTACCCGACTGCTAGCACAGATACGCAGTATTTT. This chain connects TRBV19 to TRBJ2-3; D is ambiguous. The germline V gene has CDR1 LNHDA and CDR2 SQIVND (reference sequence). The CDR3 contains 15 residues. V shed 5 bases and J shed 0 bases, with 12 bases lying between them.

The chain is built from TRBV9 and TRBJ2-3, with TRBD2 matching 7 bases. With V trimmed by 4 bases and J by 4 bases, 9 bases remained unmatched. Germline CDR1 reads SGDLS; CDR2 reads YYNGEE. This CDR3 has 15 amino acids. CDR3 protein: CASSPAGGGADTQYF. CDR3 coding DNA: TGTGCCAGCAGCCCAGCTGGGGGAGGGGCAGATACGCAGTATTTT. Together with reference TRBV9 and TRBJ2-3, the CDR3 gives the full variable domain: DSGVTQTPKHLITATGQRVTLRCSPRSGDLSVYWYQQSLDQGLQFLIQYYNGEERAKGNILERFSAQQFPDLHSELNLSSLELGDSALYFCASSPAGGGADTQYFGPGTRLTVL.

This sequence joins TRBV28 and TRBJ2-7, with 7 positions matching TRBD1. V shed 8 bases and J 3 bases; nucleotides not matched to a gene: 7. The length of the CDR3 is 13 residues. Per germline, CDR1 MDHEN and CDR2 SYDVKM. The CDR3, as DNA: TGTGCCAGCGCCGGGACAGCTTTCTACGAGCAGTACTTC. Translated, it gives CASAGTAFYEQYF.

The gene calls are TRBV2 and TRBJ2-1; 9 nucleotides line up with TRBD2. The CDR3 has 13 residues. V shed 7 bases and J 9 bases; nucleotides not matched to a gene: 7. CDR1 is SNHLY and CDR2 is FYNNEI in the germline V gene. The DNA for the CDR3 is TGTGCCAGCATGAGTAGCGGGGGTTTTGAGCAGTTCTTC. Its translation is CASMSSGGFEQFF.

The J gene is TRBJ2-5, the V gene TRBV11-3; 7 bases are shared with TRBD1. CDR3 length: 15 residues. The J segment lost 5 bases and the V segment lost 5 bases, leaving 11 bases of the junction unmatched. Germline-derived CDR1 and CDR2 are SGHNT and YENEEA. The CDR3 DNA reads as TGTGCCAGCAGCCTTGGGTCAGGGGGAGCGGAGACCCAGTACTTC. Its protein is CASSLGSGGAETQYF.

This chain joins TRBV11-3 and TRBJ2-7; D may match TRBD1 or TRBD2 (5 bases each). This CDR3 is 13 amino acids long. Germline lookup yields CDR1 SGHNT and CDR2 YENEEA. V was clipped by 4 bases and J by 9 bases, with 16 bases between them. The CDR3: CASSSGTDSLQYF. The CDR3 nucleotides are TGTGCCAGCAGCTCCGGGACGGACTCTTTGCAGTACTTC.

This chain links TRBV28 with TRBJ2-3; 8 bases are shared with TRBD1. V shed 6 bases and J 4 bases; nucleotides not matched to a gene: 9. The CDR3 spans 15 residues. Per germline, CDR1 MDHEN and CDR2 SYDVKM. The chain's CDR3 is CASSPGGGRADTQYF. The CDR3 nucleotides are TGTGCCAGCAGCCCAGGGGGCGGGCGGGCAGATACGCAGTATTTT.

The chain employs TRBV9 and TRBJ2-1; D unresolved. Germline loops: CDR1 SGDLS, CDR2 YYNGEE. The CDR3 contains 14 residues. V lost 2 bases and J lost 0, with 6 bases in between. The CDR3 DNA sequence: TGTGCCAGCAGCGTGGCGAGCTCCTACAATGAGCAGTTCTTC. Amino acids: CASSVASSYNEQFF. The whole variable domain, remainder taken from reference TRBV9 and TRBJ2-1, is DSGVTQTPKHLITATGQRVTLRCSPRSGDLSVYWYQQSLDQGLQFLIQYYNGEERAKGNILERFSAQQFPDLHSELNLSSLELGDSALYFCASSVASSYNEQFFGPGTRLTVL.

V gene TRBV6-5 combines with J gene TRBJ1-4; unclear D gene. V was trimmed by 2 bases and J by 0 bases, leaving 10 bases between them. The CDR3 totals 16 residues. Germline V gene data show CDR1 as MNHEY and CDR2 as SVGAGI. The CDR3 sequence is CASSYTTAATNEKLFF. CDR3 nucleotide sequence: TGTGCCAGCAGTTACACCACAGCCGCAACTAATGAAAAACTGTTTTTT.

The chain employs TRBV28 and TRBJ1-1; possible D gene TRBD1, 5 bases. The CDR3 has 13 amino acids. Germline V gene lookup returns CDR1 MDHEN and CDR2 SYDVKM. The germline V and J ends were trimmed by 4 bases and 2 bases, with 8 bases remaining between them. The chain's CDR3 is CASSSRENTEAFF. The CDR3 nucleotides are TGTGCCAGCAGTTCCAGGGAAAACACTGAAGCTTTCTTT.

V is TRBV7-2 and J is TRBJ2-1, with D possibly being TRBD2 (6 bases). This CDR3 region has 14 residues. Germline V lookup: CDR1 SGHTA, CDR2 FQGNSA. Trimming stripped 5 bases from V and 7 bases from J, with 15 bases between. CDR3 in DNA: TGTGCCAGCAGCCCTCCGGAGGGCCTGAATGAGCAGTTCTTC. Protein sequence: CASSPPEGLNEQFF.

The V and J genes are TRBV19 and TRBJ2-2; D is uncertain. The V end was cut by 8 bases, the J end by 2 bases, with 3 bases between. The germline CDR1 and CDR2 sequences are LNHDA and SQIVND (reference sequence). The CDR3 runs to 11 residues. CDR3: CASRNTGELFF. The CDR3 bases are TGTGCCAGTCGTAACACCGGGGAGCTGTTTTTT.

The J gene is TRBJ2-3, the V gene TRBV28, with 7 bases lining up with TRBD2. CDR1 is MDHEN and CDR2 is SYDVKM in the germline V gene. This CDR3 has 15 amino acids. V was clipped by 5 bases and J by 0 bases; unmatched bases: 5. The CDR3: CASSTTSVSTDTQYF. The DNA for the CDR3 is TGTGCCAGCAGTACTACTAGCGTCAGCACAGATACGCAGTATTTT.